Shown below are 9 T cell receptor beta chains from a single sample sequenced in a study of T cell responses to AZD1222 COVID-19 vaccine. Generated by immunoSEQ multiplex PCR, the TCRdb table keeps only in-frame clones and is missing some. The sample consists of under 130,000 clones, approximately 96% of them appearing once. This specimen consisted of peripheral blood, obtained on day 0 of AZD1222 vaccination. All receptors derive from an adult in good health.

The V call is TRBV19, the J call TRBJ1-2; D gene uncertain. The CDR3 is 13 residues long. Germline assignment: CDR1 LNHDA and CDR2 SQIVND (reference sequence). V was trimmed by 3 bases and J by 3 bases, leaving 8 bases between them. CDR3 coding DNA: TGTGCCAGTAGTATGAACGGAGACTATGGCTACACCTTC. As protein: CASSMNGDYGYTF.

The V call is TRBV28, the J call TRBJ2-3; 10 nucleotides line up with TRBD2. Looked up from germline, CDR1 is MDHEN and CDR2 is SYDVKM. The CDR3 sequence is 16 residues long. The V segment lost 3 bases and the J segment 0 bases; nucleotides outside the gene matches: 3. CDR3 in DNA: TGTGCCAGCAGTTTTTTGACTAGCGGGAGCACAGATACGCAGTATTTT. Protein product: CASSFLTSGSTDTQYF.

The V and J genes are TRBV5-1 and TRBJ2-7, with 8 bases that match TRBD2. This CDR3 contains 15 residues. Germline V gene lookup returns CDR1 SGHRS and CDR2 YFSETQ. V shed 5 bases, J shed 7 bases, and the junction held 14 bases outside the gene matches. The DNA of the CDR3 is TGCGCCAGCAGTCGGTTGGGCGGGAGGACGAGGGAGCAGTACTTC. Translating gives CASSRLGGRTREQYF. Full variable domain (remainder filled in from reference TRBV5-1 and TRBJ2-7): KAGVTQTPRYLIKTRGQQVTLSCSPISGHRSVSWYQQTPGQGLQFLFEYFSETQRNKGNFPGRFSGRQFSNSRSEMNVSTLELGDSALYLCASSRLGGRTREQYFGPGTRLTVT.

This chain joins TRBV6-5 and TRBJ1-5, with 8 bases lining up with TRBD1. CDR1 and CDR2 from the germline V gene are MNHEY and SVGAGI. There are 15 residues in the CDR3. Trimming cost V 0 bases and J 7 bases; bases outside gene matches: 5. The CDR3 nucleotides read TGTGCCAGCAGTTACTCGCCGGACAGGGCGCAGCCCCAGCATTTT. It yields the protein CASSYSPDRAQPQHF.

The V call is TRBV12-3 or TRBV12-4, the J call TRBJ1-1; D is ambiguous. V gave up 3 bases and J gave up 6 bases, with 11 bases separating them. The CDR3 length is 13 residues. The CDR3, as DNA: TGTGCCAGCAGTTTGAGAGAAGTCGCTGAAGCTTTCTTT. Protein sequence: CASSLREVAEAFF.

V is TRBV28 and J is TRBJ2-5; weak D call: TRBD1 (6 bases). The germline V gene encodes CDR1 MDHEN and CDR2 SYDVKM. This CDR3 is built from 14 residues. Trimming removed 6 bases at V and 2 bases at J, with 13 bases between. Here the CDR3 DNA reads TGTGCCAGCAGGGGGGCGCACCGTCAAGAGACCCAGTACTTC. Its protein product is CASRGAHRQETQYF.

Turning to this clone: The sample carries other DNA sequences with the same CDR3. The CDR3 reads CASSLGTEAFF. The CDR3 region has the DNA TGTGCCAGCTCCCTGGGGACTGAAGCTTTCTTT. This chain uses TRBV28 with TRBJ1-1; D ambiguous. V was pared by 8 bases and J by 5 bases, with 9 bases between. The germline V gene has CDR1 MDHEN and CDR2 SYDVKM. This CDR3 is 11 amino acids long.

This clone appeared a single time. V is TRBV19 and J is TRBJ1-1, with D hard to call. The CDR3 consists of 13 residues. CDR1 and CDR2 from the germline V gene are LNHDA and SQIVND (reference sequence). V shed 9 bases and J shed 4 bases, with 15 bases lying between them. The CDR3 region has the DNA TGTGCCAGCGGAATAACAGTGGCCACTGAAGCTTTCTTT. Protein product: CASGITVATEAFF.

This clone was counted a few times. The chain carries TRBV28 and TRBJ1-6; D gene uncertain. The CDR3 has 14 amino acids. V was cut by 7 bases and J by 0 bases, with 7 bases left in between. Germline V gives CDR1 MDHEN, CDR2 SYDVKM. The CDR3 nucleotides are TGTGCCAGCAAACCGAGCTCCTATAATTCACCCCTCCACTTT. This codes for CASKPSSYNSPLHF.